These 9 T cell receptor beta chains came from one sample sequenced in a study of cytomegalovirus exposure and HLA in healthy donors. The PCR had 60 Vbeta and 13 Jbeta primers. Clones were read by immunoSEQ multiplex PCR, and TCRdb kept only the in-frame ones, dropping some. Its table lists about 130,000 clones. The specimen was PBMCs. Receptor source: a man between 18 and 35 years old in good health and CMV-seronegative.

CDR3 region: CASSLLQGDYGYTF. The CDR3 DNA is TGTGCCAGCAGCTTATTGCAGGGGGACTATGGCTACACCTTC. The chain recombines TRBV7-9 with TRBJ1-2; TRBD1 matches at 7 bases. CDR1 is SEHNR, CDR2 FQNEAQ, per germline (reference sequence). CDR3 length: 14 residues. The V segment lost 2 bases and the J segment 3 bases; nucleotides outside the gene matches: 3.

The V gene is TRBV9, the J gene TRBJ2-7; TRBD1 matches 7 bases. The CDR3 has 16 residues. Germline V gene lookup returns CDR1 SGDLS and CDR2 YYNGEE. The junction had 8 bases not matched to a gene; V was cut back by 0 bases and J by 2 bases. This CDR3 reads CASSVGWGTATYEQYF. CDR3 nucleotide sequence: TGTGCCAGCAGCGTAGGTTGGGGGACAGCTACCTACGAGCAGTACTTC.

The chain employs TRBV2 and TRBJ2-1; 7 bases align to TRBD2. Germline CDR1 is SNHLY and CDR2 is FYNNEI. The CDR3 has 14 residues. V shed 8 bases, J shed 0 bases, and the junction held 4 bases outside the gene matches. CDR3: CASWRGSSYNEQFF. CDR3 coding DNA: TGTGCCAGCTGGCGGGGGAGCTCCTACAATGAGCAGTTCTTC.

V and J are TRBV4-1 and TRBJ2-1; 11 positions agree with TRBD2. This CDR3 comprises 18 residues. The V segment lost 3 bases and the J segment 8 bases; nucleotides outside the gene matches: 15. Germline CDR1 is MGHRA and CDR2 is YSYEKL. The CDR3 nucleotides read TGCGCCAGCAGCCAGAACGATCCTTGGACTAGCGGGTTCCATGAGCAGTTCTTC. It encodes CASSQNDPWTSGFHEQFF.

The V and J genes are TRBV29-1 and TRBJ1-5, with a possible D match to TRBD1 (5 bases). Germline CDR1 is SQVTM and CDR2 is ANQGSEA. V lost 6 bases, J lost 11 bases, and 17 bases lay in between. This CDR3 has 12 amino acids. This CDR3 reads CSVKDSIFAQHF. CDR3 bases: TGCAGCGTGAAAGACAGTATATTCGCCCAGCATTTT.

The chain combines TRBV18 with TRBJ2-3; TRBD1 is a possible D gene (6 bases). The germline V gene has CDR1 KGHSH and CDR2 LQKENI. The CDR3 runs 15 residues. V was trimmed by 3 bases and J by 6 bases, leaving 16 bases between them. CDR3 in amino acids: CASSPGPGALDTQYF. The CDR3 nucleotides read TGTGCCAGCTCACCCGGCCCAGGGGCTTTGGATACGCAGTATTTT.

The chain is built from TRBV9 and TRBJ2-7, with 7 bases lining up with TRBD1. Trimming at V came to 2 bases and at J to 5 bases, leaving 4 bases not matched to a gene. Germline CDR1 SGDLS, CDR2 YYNGEE. There are 13 residues in the CDR3. CDR3 in DNA: TGTGCCAGCAGCGTTAACAGGGGCCACGAGCAGTACTTC. Protein: CASSVNRGHEQYF.

The chain employs TRBV18 and TRBJ2-2, with TRBD1 matching 7 bases. This CDR3 spans 15 amino acids. J was trimmed by 9 bases and V by 3 bases; bases with no gene match: 10. CDR1 and CDR2 (germline): KGHSH, LQKENI. The CDR3 region has the DNA TGTGCCAGCTCACCGGACAGGTTTGGGGCCCGGGAGCTGTTTTTT. As protein: CASSPDRFGARELFF.

The chain recombines TRBV28 with TRBJ1-2; no clear D. The V gene's germline CDR1 is MDHEN and CDR2 SYDVKM. The CDR3 consists of 13 residues. The ends were cut back, 6 bases at V and 8 bases at J, with 16 bases in the middle. The CDR3 is CASSLDSLRGYTF. In DNA form, the CDR3 reads TGTGCCAGCAGCCTAGACTCACTGCGGGGCTACACCTTC.